This T cell receptor (beta chain) was recovered during a study of T cells in Graves' hyperthyroidism and ophthalmopathy. From RNA transcripts, TCR beta CDR3 regions were amplified. TCR CDR3 underwent first-round RT-PCR with the HTBI primer set. TCRdb reprocessed the multiplex PCR reads with MiXCR, giving one entry per CDR3 protein. The table includes hundreds of thousands of distinct CDR3 sequences, approximately 15% detected once. Germline V gene lookup returns CDR1 SEHNR and CDR2 FQNEAQ (reference sequence). The CDR3 consists of 16 residues. The ends lost 11 bases at V and 2 bases at J; junction bases unmatched: 15.

Sequencing used blood. This chain links TRBV7-9 with TRBJ1-5, with 7 bases matching TRBD1. The clonotype was recovered from a man in his late teens or twenties with Graves' ophthalmopathy. The DNA for the CDR3 is TGTGCCGTAACGTGGACCGGACAGGCTGGCAATCAGCCCCAGCATTTT. Protein sequence: CAVTWTGQAGNQPQHF.